The 15 T cell receptor beta chains below were found in one sample sequenced in a study of blood T cell repertoires in COVID-19. Produced via immunoSEQ multiplex PCR; TCRdb's table is partial and in-frame only. The top ten clones hold 32% of a sample with roughly 100,000 clones, roughly nine tenths of them seen once. The sequenced sample consisted of peripheral blood. The receptors originated from an elderly woman with acute or convalescent COVID-19.

The chain is built from TRBV19 and TRBJ1-4; D may be TRBD1 (5 bases). V was shortened by 5 bases and J by 0 bases, with 10 bases between the two germline ends. Germline values: CDR1 LNHDA, CDR2 SQIVND (reference sequence). The CDR3 is made up of 15 amino acids. CDR3 sequence reads: CASSSQAATNEKLFF. The DNA for the CDR3 is TGTGCCAGTAGTTCACAGGCTGCAACTAATGAAAAACTGTTTTTT.

This chain connects TRBV11-2 to TRBJ2-5; 7 bases match TRBD1. The CDR3 spans 13 residues. CDR1 SGHAT and CDR2 FQNNGV come from the germline V gene. Trimming cost V 3 bases and J 7 bases; bases outside gene matches: 5. CDR3 bases: TGTGCCAGCAGCTTCCAGGGGGAAGTGACCCAGTACTTC. Its translation: CASSFQGEVTQYF.

This chain links TRBV7-9 with TRBJ2-2; TRBD2 agrees at 15 bases. Trimming took 5 bases from V and 5 from J; bases not matched to a gene: 6. Germline V gives CDR1 SEHNR, CDR2 FQNEAQ (reference sequence). This CDR3 is built from 17 residues. The CDR3 is CASSLGTSGGKTGELFF. The CDR3 DNA reads as TGTGCCAGCAGCCTCGGGACTAGCGGGGGGAAAACCGGGGAGCTGTTTTTT.

The chain has TRBV29-1 and TRBJ1-2; no clear D gene. V was trimmed by 5 bases and J by 4 bases, leaving 11 bases between them. There are 12 residues in the CDR3. Looked up from germline, CDR1 is SQVTM and CDR2 is ANQGSEA. The CDR3 loop is CSVSGLGYGYTF. The CDR3 bases are TGCAGCGTTTCGGGGTTGGGCTATGGCTACACCTTC. The full variable domain, in which reference TRBV29-1 and TRBJ1-2 provide the parts outside the CDR3, is SAVISQKPSRDICQRGTSLTIQCQVDSQVTMMFWYRQQPGQSLTLIATANQGSEATYESGFVIDKFPISRPNLTFSTLTVSNMSPEDSSIYLCSVSGLGYGYTFGSGTRLTVV.

The chain couples TRBV6-6 to TRBJ1-2, with 10 bases matching TRBD1. J was trimmed by 6 bases and V by 0 bases; bases with no gene match: 7. The CDR3 is made up of 16 amino acids. Looked up from germline, CDR1 is MNHNY and CDR2 is SVGAGI (reference sequence). The CDR3: CASSYSEGQGRDGYTF. The DNA for the CDR3 is TGTGCCAGCAGTTACTCAGAGGGACAGGGGAGGGATGGCTACACCTTC.

This clone was observed a single time. The genes are TRBV30 and TRBJ2-3, with a possible D match to TRBD2 (6 bases). Germline V CDR1 and CDR2: GTSNPN, SVGIG (reference sequence). V was pared by 0 bases and J by 5 bases, with 21 bases between. The CDR3 has 17 residues. The CDR3 spells CAWSVNGRGGAVDTQYF. The DNA for the CDR3 is TGTGCCTGGAGTGTAAACGGTAGGGGCGGGGCCGTAGATACGCAGTATTTT.

The chain uses TRBV19 and TRBJ2-7; the match to TRBD1 covers 9 bases. V was pared by 2 bases and J by 1 base, with 6 bases of the junction left unmatched. The CDR3 has 16 amino acids. Germline values: CDR1 LNHDA, CDR2 SQIVND (reference sequence). The CDR3 DNA follows: TGTGCCAGTAGTATACTTCCGGGACAGGGATCCTACGAGCAGTACTTC. Amino acids: CASSILPGQGSYEQYF.

The CDR3 sequence: CASSLRQENSPLHF. The DNA for the CDR3 is TGTGCCAGCAGCCTGAGGCAAGAGAATTCACCCCTCCACTTT. The chain has TRBV9 and TRBJ1-6; D unclear. The germline V gene has CDR1 SGDLS and CDR2 YYNGEE. This CDR3 contains 14 residues. V lost 4 bases and J lost 7, with 12 bases in between.

The V gene is TRBV7-2, the J gene TRBJ1-1; D remains unclear. The germline V gene encodes CDR1 SGHTA and CDR2 FQGNSA. This CDR3 contains 14 residues. Trimming left V 5 bases short and J 4 bases short, with 14 bases between. This CDR3 reads CASSPGRRGTEAFF. Here the CDR3 DNA reads TGTGCCAGCAGCCCCGGGAGGCGGGGCACTGAAGCTTTCTTT.

This chain links TRBV18 with TRBJ1-5; a weak D match, TRBD1 (6 bases). V lost 2 bases and J 6 bases, leaving 11 bases between the germline ends. CDR1 KGHSH and CDR2 LQKENI come from the germline V gene. The CDR3 loop spans 14 amino acids. The CDR3 nucleotides read TGTGCCAGCTCACCAATACAGGGTTTTCAGCCCCAGCATTTT. Translation: CASSPIQGFQPQHF.

In its sample, this clone was seen once. The J gene is TRBJ2-5, the V gene TRBV11-2; 10 nucleotides line up with TRBD1. The CDR3 length is 17 residues. The V gene end was trimmed by 7 bases and the J gene end by 0 bases; junction bases not matched to a gene: 11. Germline V gene lookup returns CDR1 SGHAT and CDR2 FQNNGV. The CDR3 reads CASNKWGGQGDQETQYF. In DNA form, the CDR3 reads TGTGCCAGCAACAAATGGGGAGGACAGGGGGACCAAGAGACCCAGTACTTC.

The DNA for the CDR3 is TGTGCCAGCAGTCGAAGACAGACAGATACGCAGTATTTT. Protein product: CASSRRQTDTQYF. The V gene is TRBV12-3 or TRBV12-4, the J gene TRBJ2-3; D possibly corresponds to TRBD1 (5 bases). The CDR3 contains 13 residues. Trimming cost V 5 bases and J 3 bases, with 9 bases left between them.

This chain connects TRBV5-1 to TRBJ1-1, with TRBD1 matching over 7 bases. V was pared by 4 bases and J by 0 bases, with 6 bases of the junction left unmatched. The germline gives CDR1 SGHRS, CDR2 YFSETQ. The CDR3 has 15 amino acids. The CDR3 here is CASSGGTVLNTEAFF. CDR3 DNA: TGCGCCAGCAGCGGAGGGACAGTCCTGAACACTGAAGCTTTCTTT.

V and J are TRBV28 and TRBJ2-1; 12 bases match TRBD2. The V and J ends lost 6 bases and 4 bases, in that order; junction bases with no gene match: 4. Per germline, CDR1 MDHEN and CDR2 SYDVKM. The CDR3 contains 15 residues. CDR3 in amino acids: CASSRLAGGYNEQFF. CDR3 nucleotides: TGTGCCAGCAGCCGCCTAGCGGGGGGGTACAATGAGCAGTTCTTC.

This chain connects TRBV28 to TRBJ1-2; D gene uncertain. CDR3 length equals 15 residues. Looked up from germline, CDR1 is MDHEN and CDR2 is SYDVKM. Trimming stripped 5 bases from V and 4 bases from J, with 17 bases between. The DNA for the CDR3 is TGTGCCAGCAGTCCTGGCGGGCGGTCAGGCTATGGCTACACCTTC. As protein: CASSPGGRSGYGYTF.